These T cell receptor beta chains were read from a single sample in a study of blood T cell repertoires in COVID-19. TCRdb's copy holds only in-frame clones and misses some; the assay was immunoSEQ multiplex PCR. The table shows roughly 100,000 clones, with less than 80% occurring only once. Sequenced input: peripheral blood. The receptor source for this set is a man in his 70s with active or convalescent COVID-19. The CDR3 runs from the conserved cysteine through the conserved F or W. A D gene is named only where the DNA matches it firmly. Rows give clone size only sometimes, using once, few, many, or a class for an expanded clone.

size	V	length	J	D	CDR3	DNA
-	TRBV5-6	16	TRBJ2-5	-	CASSWTGRGYQGTQYF	TGTGCCAGCAGCTGGACAGGGAGGGGGTACCAAGGGACCCAGTACTTC
-	TRBV9	17	TRBJ2-6	TRBD1	CASSVATGGAGANVLTF	TGTGCCAGCAGCGTAGCGACAGGGGGGGCTGGGGCCAACGTCCTGACTTTC
-	TRBV10-2	16	TRBJ2-6	TRBD1	CASSRQGAWGANVLTF	TGCGCCAGCAGTAGACAGGGGGCGTGGGGGGCCAACGTCCTGACTTTC
-	TRBV24-1	12	TRBJ2-1	-	CATSEQYNEQFF	TGTGCCACCAGTGAACAGTACAATGAGCAGTTCTTC
-	TRBV3-1/TRBV3-2	13	TRBJ2-2	-	CAARQSNTGELFF	TGTGCCGCGCGACAATCGAACACCGGGGAGCTGTTTTTT
-	TRBV19	13	TRBJ1-2	-	CASSIERGVGYTF	TGTGCCAGTAGTATAGAACGCGGGGTTGGCTACACCTTC
-	TRBV5-1	15	TRBJ2-1	TRBD1	CASRETGGIGNEQFF	TGCGCCAGCAGAGAGACAGGGGGCATTGGGAATGAGCAGTTCTTC
once	TRBV9	16	TRBJ2-5	TRBD1	CASSVGIGQGYQTQYF	TGTGCCAGCAGCGTAGGAATTGGACAGGGATATCAGACCCAGTACTTC
-	TRBV7-9	15	TRBJ1-3	-	CASSLDRDSGNTIYF	TGTGCCAGCAGCTTAGACAGAGACTCTGGAAACACCATATATTTT
-	TRBV3-1/TRBV3-2	15	TRBJ1-1	-	CASSQSLRGDTEAFF	TGTGCCAGCAGCCAATCCCTCCGGGGGGACACTGAAGCTTTCTTT
-	TRBV5-1	15	TRBJ1-1	-	CASSREDSLNTEAFF	TGCGCCAGCAGCCGGGAGGACAGCCTAAACACTGAAGCTTTCTTT
once	TRBV5-4	15	TRBJ2-1	-	CASSFDPPSYNEQFF	TGTGCCAGCAGCTTCGACCCCCCTAGCTACAATGAGCAGTTCTTC
-	TRBV29-1	13	TRBJ2-5	TRBD1	CSVVLDRGARQYF	TGCAGCGTTGTCTTGGACAGGGGTGCACGTCAGTACTTC
-	TRBV6-5	16	TRBJ1-2	-	CASSYSFGQGRDGYTF	TGTGCCAGCAGTTACTCGTTTGGCCAGGGGCGAGATGGCTACACCTTC
few	TRBV24-1	13	TRBJ1-2	-	CATSEGQYYGYTF	TGTGCCACCAGTGAAGGACAGTACTATGGCTACACCTTC
-	TRBV7-3	15	TRBJ1-1	-	CASSDYTVMNTEAFF	TGTGCCAGCAGTGACTACACAGTAATGAACACTGAAGCTTTCTTT
-	TRBV5-1	15	TRBJ2-5	-	CASSLEPGDQETQYF	TGCGCCAGCAGCTTGGAGCCAGGGGATCAAGAGACCCAGTACTTC
-	TRBV7-2	14	TRBJ1-5	-	CASRLGVSDQPQHF	TGTGCCAGCAGGTTAGGGGTCAGCGATCAGCCCCAGCATTTT
few	TRBV7-2	12	TRBJ1-1	-	CASSLRETEAFF	TGTGCCAGCAGCTTGAGAGAAACTGAAGCTTTCTTT
once	TRBV2	16	TRBJ1-6	TRBD1	CASSEGGTVRYSPLHF	TGTGCCAGCAGTGAAGGGGGGACAGTGAGATATTCACCCCTCCACTTT
few	TRBV18	16	TRBJ2-1	-	CASSSDRAGAGGEQFF	TGTGCCAGCTCATCGGACAGGGCGGGGGCCGGTGGTGAGCAGTTCTTC
-	TRBV5-1	16	TRBJ2-3	TRBD2	CASSPGLAGDTDTQYF	TGCGCCAGCAGCCCGGGACTAGCGGGAGACACAGATACGCAGTATTTT
-	TRBV5-1	15	TRBJ2-1	TRBD2	CASSFLAGGPNEQFF	TGCGCCAGCAGCTTCCTAGCGGGGGGCCCTAATGAGCAGTTCTTC
-	TRBV19	16	TRBJ2-7	-	CASSIEGRGSGPPQYF	TGTGCCAGTAGTATAGAGGGTCGGGGAAGCGGGCCTCCCCAGTACTTC
-	TRBV7-2	14	TRBJ1-1	TRBD1	CASSPGTANTEAFF	TGTGCCAGCAGCCCCGGGACAGCGAACACTGAAGCTTTCTTT
-	TRBV21-1	15	TRBJ1-1	-	CASSCRGGVETEAFF	TGTGCCAGCAGTTGTCGAGGGGGCGTTGAGACTGAAGCTTTCTTT
-	TRBV6-5	15	TRBJ2-7	-	CASSYTLAISYEQYF	TGTGCCAGCAGTTACACCCTAGCTATATCCTACGAGCAGTACTTC
once	TRBV4-1	14	TRBJ1-2	-	CASSQAGFSYGYTF	TGCGCCAGCAGCCAAGCGGGGTTCAGCTATGGCTACACCTTC
-	TRBV6-1	16	TRBJ2-7	TRBD2	CASSARLAAKNYEQYF	TGTGCCAGCAGTGCCAGACTAGCGGCCAAAAACTACGAGCAGTACTTC
-	TRBV2	13	TRBJ1-2	-	CASRAQGNYGYTF	TGTGCCAGCAGGGCTCAGGGGAACTATGGCTACACCTTC
-	TRBV7-2	15	TRBJ2-7	-	CASSFQTGVSYEQYF	TGTGCCAGCAGCTTCCAGACAGGTGTCTCCTACGAGCAGTACTTC
-	TRBV11-2	15	TRBJ2-7	TRBD2	CASSLGLAGSYEQYF	TGTGCCAGCAGCTTAGGTCTAGCGGGTTCCTACGAGCAGTACTTC
once	TRBV7-9	16	TRBJ2-4	TRBD1	CASSLWTGSDKNIQYF	TGTGCCAGCAGCTTATGGACAGGGAGCGACAAAAACATTCAGTACTTC
-	TRBV3-1/TRBV3-2	16	TRBJ1-4	TRBD1	CASSPSRTGMGEKLFF	TGTGCCAGCAGCCCATCACGGACAGGGATGGGCGAAAAACTGTTTTTT
-	TRBV3-1/TRBV3-2	15	TRBJ1-4	TRBD1	CASSPRQGAGEKLFF	TGTGCCAGCAGCCCGAGACAGGGGGCCGGTGAAAAACTGTTTTTT
-	TRBV6-5	13	TRBJ1-2	-	CASSLRQDYGYTF	TGTGCCAGCAGTCTACGACAGGACTATGGCTACACCTTC
once	TRBV5-1	11	TRBJ1-1	-	CASSLGTEAFF	TGCGCCAGCAGCTTGGGGACAGAAGCTTTCTTT
few	TRBV7-2	13	TRBJ2-5	-	CASSPTPQETQYF	TGTGCCAGCAGCCCTACCCCCCAAGAGACCCAGTACTTC
-	TRBV5-6	16	TRBJ2-3	-	CASSSILDFSTDTQYF	TGTGCCAGTTCATCTATCCTAGATTTCAGCACAGATACGCAGTATTTT
-	TRBV9	14	TRBJ2-1	TRBD2	CASSVDDFGGAEFF	TGTGCCAGCAGCGTAGACGACTTCGGGGGGGCCGAGTTCTTC
-	TRBV5-6	14	TRBJ1-1	-	CASSLVHLNTEAFF	TGTGCCAGCAGCTTGGTACATTTGAACACTGAAGCTTTCTTT
-	TRBV6-1	15	TRBJ2-1	-	CASSEASGEYNEQFF	TGTGCCAGCAGTGAAGCGTCGGGGGAGTACAATGAGCAGTTCTTC
-	TRBV13	14	TRBJ2-3	-	CASTEQVFTDTQYF	TGTGCCAGCACCGAACAGGTTTTCACAGATACGCAGTATTTT
-	TRBV27	14	TRBJ1-5	-	CASSLSQGNQPQHF	TGTGCCAGCAGTTTAAGTCAGGGGAATCAGCCCCAGCATTTT
-	TRBV30	13	TRBJ1-3	-	CACTRTSGNTIYF	TGTGCCTGTACTCGGACTTCTGGAAACACCATATATTTT
-	TRBV3-1/TRBV3-2	14	TRBJ2-2	-	CASSHRGLLGELFF	TGTGCCAGCAGCCACCGGGGATTGTTGGGGGAGCTGTTTTTT
-	TRBV3-1/TRBV3-2	15	TRBJ2-3	TRBD2	CASSPTVGPGGTQYF	TGTGCCAGCAGCCCCACTGTGGGCCCGGGGGGAACGCAGTATTTT
-	TRBV5-1	17	TRBJ2-5	TRBD2	CASSLAGTSGAQETQYF	TGCGCCAGCAGCTTGGCCGGGACTAGCGGGGCCCAAGAGACCCAGTACTTC
once	TRBV6-5	14	TRBJ2-5	-	CASTLPGGRETQYF	TGTGCCAGCACCCTCCCCGGGGGGCGGGAGACCCAGTACTTC
once	TRBV19	14	TRBJ1-5	-	CASSLTGGNRPQHF	TGTGCCAGTAGCCTTACCGGGGGGAATCGGCCCCAGCATTTT
once	TRBV5-4	14	TRBJ1-4	-	CASSLARGEEKLFF	TGTGCCAGCAGCTTGGCAAGGGGTGAGGAAAAACTGTTTTTT
-	TRBV5-1	14	TRBJ2-7	-	CASSLEATSYEQYF	TGCGCCAGCAGCTTGGAGGCGACATCCTACGAGCAGTACTTC
-	TRBV4-1	16	TRBJ2-3	TRBD2	CASSQALAGGMDTQYF	TGCGCCAGCAGCCAAGCGCTAGCGGGAGGGATGGATACGCAGTATTTT
-	TRBV19	13	TRBJ1-2	-	CASSIQRNYGYTF	TGTGCCAGTAGTATCCAGCGAAACTATGGCTACACCTTC
-	TRBV7-2	16	TRBJ2-1	-	CASSLGLGLPNNEQFF	TGTGCCAGCAGCTTAGGGTTAGGACTTCCCAACAATGAGCAGTTCTTC